The 10 T cell receptor beta chains given below trace back to one sample, sequenced in a study of blood T cells in healthy people across ages. Next came a second PCR, run for about 6 to 11 cycles, which used a sample-barcoded 5' primer along with a J-beta primer mix. TCRdb itself ran the 5' RACE reads through MiXCR, one entry per CDR3 protein. Of over a million distinct CDR3 sequences detected, 42% appear once; the ten largest clones hold 6.5% to 10%. Sequenced sample: blood. The receptors here all came from a young woman in good health.

The chain links TRBV12-3 or TRBV12-4 to TRBJ2-3, with D possibly being TRBD1 or TRBD2 (5 bases each). The V and J ends lost 3 bases and 6 bases respectively, with 25 bases between them. The CDR3 has 18 amino acids. CDR3 loop: CASSFIGALAPEEDTQYF. CDR3 DNA sequence: TGTGCCAGCAGTTTTATTGGGGCTCTAGCCCCCGAGGAGGATACGCAGTATTTT.

The chain combines TRBV7-9 with TRBJ1-4; D gene unclear. The CDR3 is 12 amino acids. Germline V gene sequence: CDR1 SEHNR, CDR2 FQNEAQ (reference sequence). The ends were cut back, 3 bases at V and 8 bases at J, with 7 bases in the middle. The CDR3 spells CASSLDAEKLFF. Written as DNA, the CDR3 is TGTGCCAGCAGCTTGGACGCGGAAAAACTGTTTTTT.

This clonotype was seen more than once but under ten times. The V gene is TRBV6-5, the J gene TRBJ2-3; 10 bases line up with TRBD2. Losses at the gene ends were 2 bases for V and 2 bases for J; bases not matched to a gene: 4. Germline V gene data show CDR1 as MNHEY and CDR2 as SVGAGI. This CDR3 spans 16 amino acids. CDR3 nucleotide sequence: TGTGCCAGCAGTTACGAAGCGGGAGGGTTCACAGATACGCAGTATTTT. Its protein is CASSYEAGGFTDTQYF.

The rearrangement uses TRBV27 and TRBJ2-4, with TRBD2 identical over 7 bases. Judging by the DNA end, TRBJ2-5 fits better; the J call may be wrong. Germline CDR1 MNHEY, CDR2 SMNVEV (reference sequence). CDR3 size: 16 residues. CDR3 residues: CASSEIGLGGSGTQYF. In DNA form, the CDR3 reads TGTGCCAGCAGTGAGATCGGGTTAGGCGGGAGTGGGACCCAGTACTTC.

This clonotype was found a few times. V and J are TRBV6-6 and TRBJ2-5; D is uncertain. Germline V lookup: CDR1 MNHNY, CDR2 SVGAGI (reference sequence). The CDR3 has 11 amino acids. The V gene lost 2 bases and the J gene lost 6 bases, with 4 bases spanning the gap. CDR3 sequence: CASSYKQTQYF. The CDR3 DNA follows: TGTGCCAGCAGTTACAAGCAGACCCAGTACTTC.

This clonotype was observed a handful of times. The chain employs TRBV7-2 and TRBJ1-2, with TRBD1 matching over 7 bases. Germline-derived CDR1 and CDR2 are SGHTA and FQGNSA. V trimming: 4 bases; J trimming: 4 bases; junction bases outside the gene matches: 3. There are 13 residues in the CDR3. DNA for the CDR3: TGTGCCAGCAGCTGGGGGACAGCCTATGGCTACACCTTC. It is translated as CASSWGTAYGYTF.

This clonotype was observed once. This chain uses TRBV12-3 or TRBV12-4 with TRBJ1-2, with D maybe TRBD1 (5 bases). The CDR3 spans 14 residues. V was cut by 5 bases and J by 4 bases, with 14 bases left in between. The CDR3 sequence is CASSPKMGPYGYTF. The CDR3 DNA is TGTGCCAGCAGTCCAAAGATGGGGCCCTATGGCTACACCTTC.

This rearrangement joins TRBV29-1 to TRBJ2-7; 12 bases agree with TRBD1. Germline V CDR1 and CDR2: SQVTM, ANQGSEA. The V gene end was trimmed by 0 bases and the J gene end by 5 bases; junction bases not matched to a gene: 14. The CDR3 covers 18 residues. The CDR3 coding sequence is TGCAGCGTTGAAGACTCAGCCGGGACAGGGGGCGTATTTGACGAGCAGTACTTC. This translates into CSVEDSAGTGGVFDEQYF.

This clonotype showed up just a few times. J is TRBJ1-2 and V is TRBV2; D is ambiguous. The germline V and J ends were trimmed by 4 bases and 1 base, with 13 bases remaining between them. Germline assignment: CDR1 SNHLY and CDR2 FYNNEI. The CDR3 runs to 15 residues. This chain's CDR3 is CASSAEGNNNYGYTF. The CDR3 DNA sequence: TGTGCCAGCAGTGCGGAGGGAAATAATAACTATGGCTACACCTTC. Filled out from reference TRBV2 and TRBJ1-2, the complete variable domain reads EPEVTQTPSHQVTQMGQEVILRCVPISNHLYFYWYRQILGQKVEFLVSFYNNEISEKSEIFDDQFSVERPDGSNFTLKIRSTKLEDSAMYFCASSAEGNNNYGYTFGSGTRLTVV.

This clonotype was observed a handful of times. The genes are TRBV19 and TRBJ1-1; 11 positions agree with TRBD1. Germline CDR1 reads LNHDA; CDR2 reads SQIVND (reference sequence). CDR3 length: 13 residues. Germline trimming cut 8 bases from V and 5 bases from J; bases unmatched to any gene: 4. CDR3 sequence: CASSRDRGTEAFF. The CDR3 DNA reads TGTGCCAGTTCTCGGGACAGGGGGACTGAAGCTTTCTTT.